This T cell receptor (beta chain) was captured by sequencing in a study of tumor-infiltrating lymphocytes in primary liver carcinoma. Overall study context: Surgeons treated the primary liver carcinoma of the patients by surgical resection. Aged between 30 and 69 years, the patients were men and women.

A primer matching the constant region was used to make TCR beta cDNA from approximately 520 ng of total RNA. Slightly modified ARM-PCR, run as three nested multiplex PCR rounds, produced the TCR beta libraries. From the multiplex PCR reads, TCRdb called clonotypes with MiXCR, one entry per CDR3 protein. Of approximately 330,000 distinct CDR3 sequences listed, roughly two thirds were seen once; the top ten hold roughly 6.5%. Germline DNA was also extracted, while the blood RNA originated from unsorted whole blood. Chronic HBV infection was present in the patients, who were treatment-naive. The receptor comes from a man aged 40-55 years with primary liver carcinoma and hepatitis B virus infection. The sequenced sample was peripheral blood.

CDR3 residues: CAWSYQSSTDTQYF. For the CDR3, the DNA is TGTGCCTGGAGTTATCAGTCTAGCACAGATACGCAGTATTTT. The chain joins TRBV30 to TRBJ2-3; D gene unclear. Germline loops: CDR1 GTSNPN, CDR2 SVGIG (reference sequence). V was shortened by 2 bases and J by 0 bases, with 9 bases between the two germline ends. The CDR3 runs to 14 residues.